Here is one TCR beta chain with its context. Clones were sequenced by immunoSEQ multiplex PCR, and TCRdb holds only the in-frame ones, with some missing. The sample holds hundreds of thousands of clones, less than 90% seen once. This CDR3 is 14 amino acids long. The V end lost 5 bases, the J end lost 6 bases, and 16 bases lay between the germline ends. The germline V gene has CDR1 SGHTA and CDR2 FQGNSA. Categorization into cohorts depended on clinical history that participants reported. This sample was taken from a study of blood T cell repertoires in COVID-19. The gene calls are TRBV7-2 and TRBJ1-2; D is unresolved. The receptor's source is a middle-aged woman who had recovered from COVID-19. The sequencing sample was made of PBMCs or T cells enriched from blood (not recorded which). CDR3 sequence (DNA): TGTGCCAGCAGCCCCGGGTCTACTGAGAATGGCTACACCTTC. Residues: CASSPGSTENGYTF.